This record concerns one T cell receptor beta chain sequence. The antigen this receptor binds is unknown. Per-base quality was not reported, and no clone a single base away is much larger than it. These data are taken from a study of T cell responses to AZD1222 COVID-19 vaccine (dated by TCRdb to the early 2020s). About the full investigation: TCR sequencing was performed for more than 230 trial participants, of whom roughly 200 were given two doses of AZD1222 and some 26 were given two doses of MenACWY control vaccine. Trial participants were enrolled by age into 18-55, 56-69 and 70-plus year subgroups, with roughly 160, 29 and 62 TCR-sequenced participants respectively. Study-wide conclusions, independent of this receptor: No day 14 peak-response samples were available, so repertoires were characterized only after the peak T cell response. CD4 TCRs associated with the vaccine covered the entire spike protein, and the dominant responses were in regions 160-218 and 743-854. Only six or seven AZD1222 recipients were SARS-CoV-2 seropositive at baseline, limiting conclusions about previously exposed vaccinees. Participants were mostly white British and included more females than males, and it was suggested by the authors that clonal diversity may have been underestimated. After two AZD1222 doses, spike-specific TCR breadth and depth were significantly higher than at day 0 and than in MenACWY recipients. Nearly half of unique spike-specific TCRs reportedly recognized epitopes outside regions mutated in the B.1.351 and B.1.1.7 variants. The 56-69-year group was small, and its depth increase did not reach significance, likely because of low power.

The time point label of this sample denotes: about 28 days (+/-7) after the second vaccine dose. AZD1222 recipients with second doses at about 4 weeks or about 12 weeks were pooled, because spike-specific TCR depth and breadth did not differ between schedules. Samples from vaccinated people were obtained from the UK trials COV001 and COV002, which included a single-blind randomized controlled phase 2/3 trial of AZD1222 (ChAdOx1 nCoV-19) in healthy adults. Trial participant PBMC samples were collected at day 0 and day 28 after the second dose for TCRbeta chain sequencing. The CDR3 numbers 14 residues from cysteine through phenylalanine. Just the 42-base CDR3 DNA is kept, in frame starting at base 1. Here V drops 6 bases and J drops 0 bases, and the junction holds 1 base not matched to any gene. CDR1 and CDR2 (MNHEY, SVGAGI) derive from the germline V gene. The CDR3 regions of human TCRbeta chains were subjected to immunosequencing. The published analysis was carried out like this. TCRs in the repertoires were compared against a reference library of SARS-CoV-2-specific TCRs that had been generated with the MIRA antigen-specificity platform. Breadth meant the fraction of unique TCRs that were SARS-CoV-2-associated, whereas depth meant the fraction of total T cells that were SARS-CoV-2-associated. Each spike-specific TCR was assigned to its reactive spike region and to a CD4 or CD8 class using the MIRA data. Log10-transformed breadth and depth values were compared by one-way ANOVA with Sidak's multiple comparisons tests. Here the immuneACCESS table is served through TCRdb, limited to in-frame sequences with V and J called. Missing clones are a known gap in these copies; in checked studies unresolved V genes cover under half, and the rest lacks a known reason. From that table come the V and J calls and clone size; the DNA was used to work out D and trimming. Recorded for this sample are around 130,000 clones; around nine tenths of them occurred a single time. The ten most abundant clones make up roughly 4% of the sample.

The sequence joins TRBV6-5 to TRBJ1-5; a stretch of 8 junction bases matches TRBD1. This clonotype originated in an adult who received the AZD1222 COVID-19 vaccine. Here the sequenced sample was peripheral blood, taken 28 days after the second AZD1222 dose. CDR3 loop: CASRGQASNQPQHF. The nucleotide sequence is given as TGTGCCAGCAGGGGACAGGCTAGCAATCAGCCCCAGCATTTT.